This T cell receptor (beta chain) was sequenced during a study of response to subunit inactivated influenza vaccine. The study's findings and limits: A suggestion made by the authors is that each seasonal influenza vaccination recruits few new T cells.

TCRdb called the RT-PCR reads again in MiXCR, with one record for every CDR3 protein. This table has around 540,000 distinct CDR3 sequences, roughly 10% appearing once. Turning to this clonotype: The antigen is unknown.

Trimming left V 5 bases short and J 13 bases short, with 17 bases between. CDR1 SEHNR and CDR2 FQNEAQ come from the germline V gene (reference sequence). CDR3 length: 12 amino acids. This sequence originates from a man between 50 and 59 years old who received an inactivated influenza vaccine. The J gene is TRBJ2-5, the V gene TRBV7-9; D is perhaps TRBD2 (5 bases). This sample comprised PBMCs from blood, obtained on the day of vaccination. CDR3 coding DNA: TGTGCCAGCAGCCCTACCGACTATCCTCCGTACTTC. As protein: CASSPTDYPPYF.